This T cell receptor beta chain was captured in a study of T cell responses to AZD1222 COVID-19 vaccine. Germline values: CDR1 SGHTA, CDR2 FQGNSA. This CDR3 has 15 residues. Trimming removed 5 bases from V and 2 bases from J, with 13 bases in between. Findings and caveats of the study: The number of AZD1222 recipients seropositive at baseline was only six.

This clone was detected once. Its specificity is not known. TCRdb keeps only in-frame clones here, not all; method: immunoSEQ multiplex PCR. The table includes approximately 140,000 clones, 94% detected once. Specimen: peripheral blood, collected on day 0 of AZD1222 vaccination. This receptor was identified in an adult in good health. V and J are TRBV7-2 and TRBJ1-5, with a possible D match to TRBD1 (6 bases). In DNA form, the CDR3 reads TGTGCCAGCAGCCAGGACAGACTAGGCAATCAGCCCCAGCATTTT. It specifies CASSQDRLGNQPQHF.